This T cell receptor beta chain was retrieved from a study of tumor-infiltrating lymphocytes in primary liver carcinoma. Study background: Among the tumors, stages were T1-T3 N0M0 and sizes about 4.2 to 10 cm.

TCR beta cDNA came from about 500 ng total RNA, primed with a constant-region primer. Investigators got TCR beta libraries out of three nested multiplex PCR rounds, done with slightly modified ARM-PCR. Two initial PCR rounds of roughly 10 cycles each paired TRBV1-TRBV30 forward primers with a C-beta reverse primer. MiXCR, run by TCRdb on the multiplex PCR reads, gives a single entry per CDR3 protein. This sample has 100,000 to 150,000 distinct CDR3 sequences, with around two thirds found just once. A note on this clonotype: Its antigen is undetermined. A clone one base away is much larger, so this may be a read error.

Total RNA and DNA came together from about 19-30 mg of bulk tissue without cell sorting. Those patients suffered from chronic HBV infection and were treatment-naive. Study-level points and caveats: Representation across all five tumor regions was limited to only about 7-24% of top clones. The difference in top-250-clone fraction between tumors and blood was significant, favoring tumors (p = 0.039).

This CDR3 spans 17 amino acids. The V and J ends lost 0 bases and 2 bases, in that order; junction bases with no gene match: 6. CDR1 is SGHNT and CDR2 is YYREEE in the germline V gene (reference sequence). The sequenced material came from liver tumor tissue from sampling region 1. Subset described: tumor region T1, superior pole. This TCR was recovered from a woman aged 55-69 years with primary liver carcinoma and hepatitis B virus infection. The V call is TRBV5-4, the J call TRBJ2-1; TRBD2 matches at 9 bases. DNA of the CDR3: TGTGCCAGCAGCTTGGGGATTAGCGGGAGTACCTACAATGAGCAGTTCTTC. This sequence encodes CASSLGISGSTYNEQFF.